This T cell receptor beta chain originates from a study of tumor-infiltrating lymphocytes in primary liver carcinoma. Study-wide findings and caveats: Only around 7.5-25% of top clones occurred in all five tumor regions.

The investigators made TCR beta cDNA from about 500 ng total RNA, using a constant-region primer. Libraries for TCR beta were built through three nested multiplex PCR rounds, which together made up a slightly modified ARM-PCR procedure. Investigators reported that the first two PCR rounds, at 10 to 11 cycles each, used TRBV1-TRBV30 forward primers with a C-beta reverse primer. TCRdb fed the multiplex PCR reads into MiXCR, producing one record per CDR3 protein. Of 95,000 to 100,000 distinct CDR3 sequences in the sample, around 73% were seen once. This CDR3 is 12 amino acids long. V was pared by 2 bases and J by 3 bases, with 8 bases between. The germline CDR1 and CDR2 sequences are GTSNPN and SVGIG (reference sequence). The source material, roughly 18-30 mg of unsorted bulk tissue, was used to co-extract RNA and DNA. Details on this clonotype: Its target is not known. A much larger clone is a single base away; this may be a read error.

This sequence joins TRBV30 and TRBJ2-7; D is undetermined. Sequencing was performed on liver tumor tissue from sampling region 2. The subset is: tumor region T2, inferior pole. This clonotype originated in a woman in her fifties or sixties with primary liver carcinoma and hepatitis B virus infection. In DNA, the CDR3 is TGTGCCTGGAGTAGGATGGGCTACGAGCAGTACTTC. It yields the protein CAWSRMGYEQYF.